This is a list of T cell receptor beta chains from one sample in a study of blood T cells in healthy people across ages. TCRdb re-called the 5' RACE reads with MiXCR, one entry per CDR3 protein. The profile covers about 1,400,000 distinct CDR3 sequences, with 42% appearing a single time and 7% to 9% taken by the ten largest. The sample was blood. The receptors stem from a woman between 18 and 30 years old in good health. CDR3s include the opening cysteine and the closing phenylalanine or tryptophan. The D gene is left open where the match is weak.

CDR3 protein: CASTVYRNQPQHF
D gene: .
J gene: TRBJ1-5
V gene: TRBV6-1

CDR3 protein: CASRPPYTDTQYF
D gene: .
J gene: TRBJ2-3
V gene: TRBV28

CDR3 protein: CASSAGLGTTNSPLHF
D gene: .
J gene: TRBJ1-6
V gene: TRBV5-4

CDR3 protein: CASSLFGGANVLTF
D gene: .
J gene: TRBJ2-6
V gene: TRBV12-3/TRBV12-4

CDR3 protein: CASSLWAPTGRNTEAFF
D gene: TRBD1
J gene: TRBJ1-1
V gene: TRBV28

CDR3 protein: CASSSYVGGNQPQHF
D gene: .
J gene: TRBJ1-5
V gene: TRBV6-5

CDR3 protein: CSASETGGVEKLFF
D gene: TRBD1
J gene: TRBJ1-4
V gene: TRBV20-1

CDR3 protein: CASSLDRFFADTQYF
D gene: .
J gene: TRBJ2-3
V gene: TRBV5-5

CDR3 protein: CASSSPTAGATDTQYF
D gene: TRBD2
J gene: TRBJ2-3
V gene: TRBV5-1

CDR3 protein: CASSYRVPNYGYTF
D gene: .
J gene: TRBJ1-2
V gene: TRBV28

CDR3 protein: CASSRTGVKTQYF
D gene: TRBD1
J gene: TRBJ2-5
V gene: TRBV7-9

CDR3 protein: CASSLGSSGEKLFF
D gene: .
J gene: TRBJ1-4
V gene: TRBV5-6

CDR3 protein: CAITPGTRGFQFF
D gene: TRBD2
J gene: TRBJ2-1
V gene: TRBV10-3

CDR3 protein: CASSPIGSTGNYEQYF
D gene: TRBD1
J gene: TRBJ2-7
V gene: TRBV4-2

CDR3 protein: CSATIKWEGTDTQYF
D gene: .
J gene: TRBJ2-3
V gene: TRBV20-1

CDR3 protein: CASSNFRTAVKAFF
D gene: .
J gene: TRBJ1-1
V gene: TRBV12-3/TRBV12-4

CDR3 protein: CAISESGGTPFSYEQYF
D gene: .
J gene: TRBJ2-7
V gene: TRBV10-3

CDR3 protein: CASSYSDYRLGTGGDEQFF
D gene: .
J gene: TRBJ2-1
V gene: TRBV6-5